Shown below are 22 T cell receptor beta chains from a single sample sequenced in a study of T cell changes during pregnancy in multiple sclerosis. Clones were sequenced by immunoSEQ multiplex PCR, and TCRdb holds only the in-frame ones, with some missing. Here the sample spans about 48,000 clones, 90% to 95% being singletons. The sample was CD4+ T cells from peripheral blood mononuclear cells, taken in the first trimester of pregnancy. The origin of the receptors is a female donor with multiple sclerosis, enrolled in a pregnancy study.

The chain is built from TRBV6-5 and TRBJ1-5; D may be TRBD1 (5 bases). The CDR3 length is 15 residues. Germline CDR1 is MNHEY and CDR2 is SVGAGI. Trimming pared 6 bases from V and 0 bases from J, leaving 12 bases between. CDR3 sequence: CASRRGQYSNQPQHF. The CDR3 nucleotides read TGTGCCAGCAGGCGGGGCCAATATAGCAATCAGCCCCAGCATTTT.

The chain recombines TRBV27 with TRBJ1-6; no clear D. The CDR3 runs to 16 residues. V was shortened by 2 bases and J by 0 bases, with 8 bases between the two germline ends. Germline V gene sequence: CDR1 MNHEY, CDR2 SMNVEV (reference sequence). Here the CDR3 reads CASSLDMSSYNSPLHF. For the CDR3, the DNA is TGTGCCAGCAGTTTAGATATGAGCTCCTATAATTCACCCCTCCACTTT.

A single count supports this clone. The J gene is TRBJ2-7, the V gene TRBV7-2; D might be TRBD2 (7 bases). The CDR3 sequence is 14 residues long. CDR1 is SGHTA, CDR2 FQGNSA, per germline. Trimming left V 4 bases short and J 6 bases short, with 16 bases between. This CDR3 is CASSSGGSIVEQYF. The DNA for the CDR3 is TGTGCCAGCAGCTCGGGGGGCTCTATTGTCGAGCAGTACTTC.

V is TRBV6-5 and J is TRBJ1-2, with 7 bases lining up with TRBD1. CDR3 length equals 13 residues. V lost 5 bases, J lost 6 bases, and 6 bases stayed unmatched. Germline CDR1 and CDR2: MNHEY and SVGAGI. The CDR3 DNA reads as TGTGCCAGCAGTCTAATGACAGGGAATGGCTACACCTTC. It codes for CASSLMTGNGYTF.

The rearrangement uses TRBV30 and TRBJ2-1, with 10 bases matching TRBD2. The CDR3 runs 15 residues. The V gene's germline CDR1 is GTSNPN and CDR2 SVGIG (reference sequence). V lost 2 bases to trimming and J lost 4 bases; unmatched junction nucleotides: 5. CDR3 nucleotides: TGTGCCTGGAGTCCTCTAGCGGGGGTTTACAATGAGCAGTTCTTC. It yields the protein CAWSPLAGVYNEQFF.

This chain uses TRBV6-1 with TRBJ2-1; 7 nucleotides align to TRBD2. Looked up from germline, CDR1 is MNHNS and CDR2 is SASEGT. V dropped 3 bases and J dropped 7; count of bases not matched to a gene: 9. This CDR3 region has 15 residues. The CDR3 loop is CASSEGLSGVNEQFF. The CDR3 DNA is TGTGCCAGCAGTGAGGGACTAAGCGGGGTGAATGAGCAGTTCTTC.

This chain joins TRBV2 and TRBJ2-2; 8 bases fit TRBD2. Looked up from germline, CDR1 is SNHLY and CDR2 is FYNNEI. This CDR3 region has 15 residues. With 5 bases clipped from V and 7 bases from J, the junction kept 9 bases outside the gene matches. Here the CDR3 DNA reads TGTGCCAGCAGTCGTACGGGACTAGGAGTCGGGGAGCTGTTTTTT. As protein: CASSRTGLGVGELFF. Variable domain in full (rest from reference TRBV2 and TRBJ2-2): EPEVTQTPSHQVTQMGQEVILRCVPISNHLYFYWYRQILGQKVEFLVSFYNNEISEKSEIFDDQFSVERPDGSNFTLKIRSTKLEDSAMYFCASSRTGLGVGELFFGEGSRLTVL.

CDR3 loop: CASSLEGLAGGLNTGELFF. Written as DNA, the CDR3 is TGTGCCAGCAGCTTAGAGGGACTAGCGGGGGGTCTGAACACCGGGGAGCTGTTTTTT. V is TRBV13 and J is TRBJ2-2; 15 bases are shared with TRBD2. The CDR3 extends over 19 amino acids. Germline assignment: CDR1 PRHDT and CDR2 FYEKMQ (reference sequence). V lost 1 base and J lost 1; bases outside the gene matches: 4.

The genes are TRBV11-1 and TRBJ2-7, with 10 bases fitting TRBD1. The CDR3 length is 14 residues. V was pared by 9 bases and J by 1 base, with 6 bases of the junction left unmatched. The germline V gene has CDR1 SGHAT and CDR2 FQDESV (reference sequence). CDR3 in amino acids: CASSTGGRSYEQYF. CDR3 in DNA: TGTGCCAGTTCGACAGGGGGCCGATCCTACGAGCAGTACTTC.

The rearrangement joins TRBV7-8 to TRBJ2-7, with 9 bases identical to TRBD1. The germline CDR1 and CDR2 sequences are SGHVS and FQNEAQ. With V trimmed by 0 bases and J by 6 bases, 12 bases remained unmatched. This CDR3 spans 17 amino acids. The CDR3: CASSLAGGRQGVPEQYF. The CDR3 bases are TGTGCCAGCAGCTTAGCGGGGGGCAGACAGGGGGTCCCCGAGCAGTACTTC.

This rearrangement joins TRBV4-1 to TRBJ1-5; TRBD1 might be the D (6 bases). The CDR3 covers 17 residues. The germline CDR1 and CDR2 sequences are MGHRA and YSYEKL. Trimming stripped 0 bases from V and 2 bases from J, with 14 bases between. The chain's CDR3 is CASSQDGGGAGNQPQHF. The CDR3 DNA is TGCGCCAGCAGCCAAGATGGGGGCGGCGCGGGCAATCAGCCCCAGCATTTT.

This clone was seen once. The chain employs TRBV27 and TRBJ1-4, with D uncertain. The V end lost 3 bases, the J end lost 2 bases, and 10 bases lay between the germline ends. Looked up from germline, CDR1 is MNHEY and CDR2 is SMNVEV (reference sequence). The CDR3 contains 15 residues. The CDR3 nucleotides are TGTGCCAGCAGTTTGGGTGGGCTTACTAATGAAAAACTGTTTTTT. Encoded protein: CASSLGGLTNEKLFF.

V usage is TRBV7-2 and J usage is TRBJ1-2, with D unresolved. This CDR3 is 16 amino acids long. Germline V lookup: CDR1 SGHTA, CDR2 FQGNSA. V lost 5 bases and J lost 5, with 21 bases in between. CDR3 residues: CASSHPHRGPGYGYTF. CDR3 DNA: TGTGCCAGCAGCCATCCCCATAGAGGGCCGGGGTATGGCTACACCTTC.

The rearrangement joins TRBV5-1 to TRBJ2-6; D is unresolved. The CDR3 totals 17 residues. CDR1 and CDR2 from the germline V gene are SGHRS and YFSETQ. The ends were cut back, 1 base at V and 1 base at J, with 12 bases in the middle. The CDR3 coding sequence is TGCGCCAGCAGCTTGACAGTTGCCAGATCTGGGGCCAACGTCCTGACTTTC. Translation: CASSLTVARSGANVLTF.

V is TRBV7-9 and J is TRBJ1-1, with D maybe TRBD1 (5 bases). Trimming took off 6 bases at V and 9 bases at J, with 20 bases between the two ends. The CDR3 covers 14 residues. From germline, CDR1 is SEHNR and CDR2 FQNEAQ (reference sequence). DNA of the CDR3: TGTGCCAGCAGAACATTAAGGGGAACTGTACAAGCTTTCTTT. It is translated as CASRTLRGTVQAFF.

This chain connects TRBV10-3 to TRBJ1-5, with 7 bases identical to TRBD1. This CDR3 spans 14 amino acids. Trimming at V came to 6 bases and at J to 5 bases, leaving 7 bases not matched to a gene. Germline loops: CDR1 ENHRY, CDR2 SYGVKD. CDR3 DNA: TGTGCCATCAGGGCTACAGGGGACGATCAGCCCCAGCATTTT. It specifies CAIRATGDDQPQHF.

The chain combines TRBV2 with TRBJ1-5, with D unclear. The ends were cut back, 7 bases at V and 0 bases at J, with 13 bases in the middle. Germline loops: CDR1 SNHLY, CDR2 FYNNEI. The CDR3 is 15 amino acids. The chain's CDR3 is CASTPPGVSNQPQHF. CDR3 DNA sequence: TGTGCCAGCACTCCTCCAGGCGTTAGCAATCAGCCCCAGCATTTT.

The chain combines TRBV7-2 with TRBJ1-4; D unresolved. The CDR3 spans 13 residues. Trimming left V 5 bases short and J 10 bases short, with 14 bases between. Germline lookup yields CDR1 SGHTA and CDR2 FQGNSA. The CDR3 coding sequence is TGTGCCAGCAGCCCCCCTGGAGCTGCAAAACTGTTTTTT. It codes for CASSPPGAAKLFF.

J is TRBJ2-3 and V is TRBV27, with 8 bases identical to TRBD2. Unmatched junction bases numbered 11, after V lost 2 bases and J lost 7 bases. Germline CDR1 and CDR2: MNHEY and SMNVEV (reference sequence). The CDR3 runs to 16 residues. The CDR3: CASSLTLAGPGNTQYF. In DNA form, the CDR3 reads TGTGCCAGCAGTTTAACCTTAGCGGGGCCGGGGAATACGCAGTATTTT.

The V and J genes are TRBV19 and TRBJ1-1, with 8 bases lining up with TRBD1. The length of the CDR3 is 15 residues. In germline, CDR1 is LNHDA, CDR2 SQIVND (reference sequence). Trimming cost V 4 bases and J 4 bases; bases outside gene matches: 8. CDR3 sequence (DNA): TGTGCCAGTAGTAAATGGGACAGGTGGGGCACTGAAGCTTTCTTT. Translated: CASSKWDRWGTEAFF. The variable domain in full, completed from reference TRBV19 and TRBJ1-1, reads DGGITQSPKYLFRKEGQNVTLSCEQNLNHDAMYWYRQDPGQGLRLIYYSQIVNDFQKGDIAEGYSVSREKKESFPLTVTSAQKNPTAFYLCASSKWDRWGTEAFFGQGTRLTVV.

The chain carries TRBV7-8 and TRBJ1-5; TRBD1 agrees at 9 bases. Trimming cost V 5 bases and J 4 bases; bases outside gene matches: 3. This CDR3 has 14 amino acids. Per germline, CDR1 SGHVS and CDR2 FQNEAQ. As DNA, the CDR3 is TGTGCCAGCAGCCCGGGACAGGGAAATCAGCCCCAGCATTTT. This gives the protein CASSPGQGNQPQHF.

The CDR3 sequence is CASSRQGNTGNTIYF. In DNA form, the CDR3 reads TGTGCCAGCAGTAGACAGGGTAATACTGGAAACACCATATATTTT. This sequence joins TRBV6-5 and TRBJ1-3; 7 positions match TRBD1. Per germline, CDR1 MNHEY and CDR2 SVGAGI. V trimming: 5 bases; J trimming: 2 bases; junction bases outside the gene matches: 6. The CDR3 covers 15 residues.